This TCR beta chain was sequenced in a study of T cells in Graves' hyperthyroidism and ophthalmopathy. Whole-study results and caveats: Ophthalmopathy got predicted by the model a median 6.5 months before its onset. Most thyroid-expanded clonotypes above 0.001 were also found in blood.

Amplified TCR beta CDR3 regions came from RNA transcripts. HTBI primers were used for first-round RT-PCR of the TCR CDR3. TCRdb re-derived calls from the multiplex PCR reads in MiXCR, one entry per CDR3 protein. The repertoire holds approximately 700,000 distinct CDR3 sequences, with over 15% as singletons. Hyperthyroidism patients were newly diagnosed, had disease duration under 2 months, and were aged 18 to 65 years. This clonotype was counted only a few times. Its antigen is not identified. The V gene lost 8 bases and the J gene lost 5 bases, with 22 bases spanning the gap. Germline assignment: CDR1 KGHSH and CDR2 LQKENI. CDR3 length: 15 residues.

The TCR was taken from a young man with Graves' hyperthyroidism. The rearrangement links TRBV18 to TRBJ2-7, with D possibly matching TRBD1 (5 bases). Sequencing was done on a sample of blood. The DNA of the CDR3 is TGTGCCAGCACCCAAAGCCAGGGTCCCTCGCACGAGCAGTACTTC. It translates to CASTQSQGPSHEQYF.